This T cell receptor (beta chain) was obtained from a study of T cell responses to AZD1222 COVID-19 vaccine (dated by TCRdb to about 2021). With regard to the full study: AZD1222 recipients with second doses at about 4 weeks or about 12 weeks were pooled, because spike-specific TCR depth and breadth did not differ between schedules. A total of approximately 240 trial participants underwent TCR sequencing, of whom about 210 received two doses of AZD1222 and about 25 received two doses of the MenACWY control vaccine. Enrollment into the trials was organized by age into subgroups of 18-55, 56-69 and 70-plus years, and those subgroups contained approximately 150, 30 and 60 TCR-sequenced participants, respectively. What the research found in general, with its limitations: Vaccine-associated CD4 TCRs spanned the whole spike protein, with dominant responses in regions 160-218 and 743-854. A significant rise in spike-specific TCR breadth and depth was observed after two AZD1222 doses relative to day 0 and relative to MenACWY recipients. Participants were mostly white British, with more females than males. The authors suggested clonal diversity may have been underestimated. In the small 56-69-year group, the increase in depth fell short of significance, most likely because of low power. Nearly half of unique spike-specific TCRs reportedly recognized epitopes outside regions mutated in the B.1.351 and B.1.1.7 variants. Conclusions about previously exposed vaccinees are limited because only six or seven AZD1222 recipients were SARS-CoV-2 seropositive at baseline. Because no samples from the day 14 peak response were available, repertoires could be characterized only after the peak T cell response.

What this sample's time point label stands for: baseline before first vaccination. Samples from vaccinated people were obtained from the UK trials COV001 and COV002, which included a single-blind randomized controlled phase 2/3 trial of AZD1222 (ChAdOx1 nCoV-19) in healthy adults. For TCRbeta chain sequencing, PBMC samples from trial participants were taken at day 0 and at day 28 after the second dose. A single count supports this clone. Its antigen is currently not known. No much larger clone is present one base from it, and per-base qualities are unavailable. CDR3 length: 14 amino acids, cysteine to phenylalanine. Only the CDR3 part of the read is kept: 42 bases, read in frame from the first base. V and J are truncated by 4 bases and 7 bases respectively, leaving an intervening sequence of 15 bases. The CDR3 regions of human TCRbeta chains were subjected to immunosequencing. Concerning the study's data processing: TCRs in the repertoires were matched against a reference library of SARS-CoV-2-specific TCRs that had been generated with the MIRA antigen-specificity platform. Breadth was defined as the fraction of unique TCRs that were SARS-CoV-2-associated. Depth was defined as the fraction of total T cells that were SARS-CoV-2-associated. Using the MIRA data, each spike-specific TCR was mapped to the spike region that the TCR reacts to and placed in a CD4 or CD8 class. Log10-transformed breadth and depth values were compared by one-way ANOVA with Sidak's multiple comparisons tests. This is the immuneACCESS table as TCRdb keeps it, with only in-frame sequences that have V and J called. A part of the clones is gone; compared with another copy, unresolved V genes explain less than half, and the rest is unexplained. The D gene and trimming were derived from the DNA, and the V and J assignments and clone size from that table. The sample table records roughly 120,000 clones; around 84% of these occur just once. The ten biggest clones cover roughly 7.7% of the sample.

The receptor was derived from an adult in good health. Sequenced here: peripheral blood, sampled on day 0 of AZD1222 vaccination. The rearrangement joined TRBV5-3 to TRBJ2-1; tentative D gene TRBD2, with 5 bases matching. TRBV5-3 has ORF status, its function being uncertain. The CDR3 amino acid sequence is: CARSGKRTLNEQFF. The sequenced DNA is TGTGCCAGAAGCGGAAAGCGGACTTTGAATGAGCAGTTCTTC.